This TCR beta chain is drawn from a study of blood T cells in healthy people across ages. This clonotype was counted a single time. The use of a sample-barcoded 5' primer and a J-beta primer mix characterized a second PCR of about 7 to 12 cycles. Template switching added a 12-random-nucleotide identifier to every cDNA molecule. TCRdb ran MiXCR on the 5' RACE reads and lists one entry per CDR3 protein. The sample records approximately 760,000 distinct CDR3 sequences, roughly 25% being singletons. Germline V gives CDR1 SQVTM, CDR2 ANQGSEA. Trimming removed 4 bases at V and 5 bases at J, with 15 bases between. This CDR3 has 13 residues. Sample donors were healthy Caucasian individuals that came from Russia, aged about 6 to 95. These data also formed part of another study, on T cells of mothers and their children. That study adds: Related pairs of mothers and children showed slightly higher, non-significant overlap versus unrelated pairs.

J is TRBJ2-7 and V is TRBV29-1; a possible D gene is TRBD2 (6 bases). The sample consisted of blood. The clonotype comes from a boy younger than 18 in good health. The CDR3 loop is CSVVGGASHEQYF. The DNA of the CDR3 is TGCAGCGTTGTGGGGGGAGCATCCCACGAGCAGTACTTC.